These 26 T cell receptor beta chains came from one sample sequenced in a study of T-cell memory formation after mild COVID-19. TCRdb ran MiXCR on the 5' RACE reads and lists one entry per CDR3 protein. The data contain just over 350,000 distinct CDR3 sequences, around 15% of them singletons. Sequencing was done on a sample of PBMCs or a T cell subset sorted from them (not recorded which). These receptors originate from a man aged 18 to 30 who had mild COVID-19 (a few samples of this study predate the infection). Cell type and time point are not known.

This clonotype showed up just once. The chain links TRBV2 to TRBJ2-7; 9 bases align to TRBD2. The germline gives CDR1 SNHLY, CDR2 FYNNEI. Trimming at V came to 2 bases and at J to 3 bases, leaving 5 bases not matched to a gene. The CDR3 is 15 amino acids. The chain's CDR3 is CASSERLAGSYEQYV. The CDR3 DNA sequence: TGTGCCAGCAGTGAACGGCTAGCGGGGAGCTACGAGCAGTACGTC.

Many counts were recorded for this clonotype. The rearrangement links TRBV6-2 or TRBV6-3 to TRBJ1-2; the D is unclear. V dropped 2 bases and J dropped 2 bases, with 3 bases sitting between them. Per the germline V gene, CDR1 is MNHEY and CDR2 is SVGEGT. The CDR3 runs to 12 residues. CDR3 protein: CASSYRNYGYTF. The CDR3 DNA reads TGTGCCAGCAGTTACCGAAACTATGGCTACACCTTC.

The V gene is TRBV4-1, the J gene TRBJ2-1, with a tentative D call TRBD2 (7 bases). V was pared by 7 bases and J by 0 bases, with 13 bases between. Germline V gene lookup returns CDR1 MGHRA and CDR2 YSYEKL. The CDR3 consists of 15 residues. The CDR3 nucleotides are TGCGCCAGCACGTGGGAGGGGGGCTCCTACAATGAGCAGTTCTTC. This codes for CASTWEGGSYNEQFF.

The chain carries TRBV10-3 and TRBJ1-1, with D possibly matching TRBD1 (5 bases). The germline V gene encodes CDR1 ENHRY and CDR2 SYGVKD. The CDR3 runs 17 residues. The V gene lost 6 bases and the J gene lost 0 bases, with 20 bases spanning the gap. The DNA for the CDR3 is TGTGCCATCAGAGGTCCGGTGGGGGACCCGTTGAACACTGAAGCTTTCTTT. Translating it yields CAIRGPVGDPLNTEAFF.

This clonotype was detected a few times. A read error is possible here, since a much larger clone lies one base away. The chain is built from TRBV20-1 and TRBJ2-3; 11 nucleotides line up with TRBD1. Germline values: CDR1 DFQATT, CDR2 SNEGSKA (reference sequence). With V trimmed by 8 bases and J by 6 bases, 7 bases remained unmatched. This CDR3 region has 13 residues. CDR3 nucleotides: TGCAGTTCAGGGACAGGGGGTCCCGATACGCAGTATTTT. This encodes CSSGTGGPDTQYF.

This clonotype was counted a few times. This sequence joins TRBV20-1 and TRBJ2-1; 9 nucleotides agree with TRBD1. V lost 5 bases, J lost 7 bases, and 18 bases stayed unmatched. The CDR3 has 17 amino acids. Germline V lookup: CDR1 DFQATT, CDR2 SNEGSKA (reference sequence). The CDR3 protein is CSAPSSRDRVIRNEQFF. In DNA, the CDR3 is TGCAGTGCTCCGTCCTCCCGGGACAGGGTGATCAGGAATGAGCAGTTCTTC.

V gene TRBV12-3 or TRBV12-4 combines with J gene TRBJ1-4, with TRBD1 as a possible D gene (6 bases). This CDR3 region has 13 residues. V lost 7 bases and J lost 11, with 17 bases in between. The CDR3 coding sequence is TGTGCCAGCACTCCAGGACAGTTAGTGAAACTGTTTTTT. This codes for CASTPGQLVKLFF.

The V gene is TRBV4-2, the J gene TRBJ2-7; 7 bases fit TRBD1. V lost 4 bases and J lost 6; bases outside the gene matches: 12. The germline CDR1 and CDR2 sequences are LGHNA and YNFKEQ. CDR3 size: 15 residues. The CDR3, as DNA: TGTGCCAGCAGCCGCTCCTTGACAGGGACGGGCGAGCAGTACGTC. Its translation: CASSRSLTGTGEQYV.

This clonotype has only a few counts. The chain joins TRBV7-9 to TRBJ1-4; D perhaps matches TRBD1 (5 bases). There are 15 residues in the CDR3. The germline V gene encodes CDR1 SEHNR and CDR2 FQNEAQ (reference sequence). V lost 4 bases to trimming and J lost 0 bases, with 9 bases between them. CDR3 amino acids: CASSSSQATNEKLFF. CDR3 bases: TGTGCCAGCAGCTCATCACAGGCAACTAATGAAAAACTGTTTTTT.

The genes are TRBV3-1 and TRBJ1-1; TRBD1 matches 7 bases. From germline, CDR1 is LGHDT and CDR2 YNNKEL (reference sequence). This CDR3 is built from 14 residues. V was clipped by 5 bases and J by 4 bases; unmatched bases: 7. The CDR3 DNA follows: TGTGCCAGCAGCTTTTGGCGGGACAGCACTGAAGCTTTCTTT. Protein product: CASSFWRDSTEAFF. The full variable domain, its missing parts supplied by reference TRBV3-1 and TRBJ1-1, is DTAVSQTPKYLVTQMGNDKSIKCEQNLGHDTMYWYKQDSKKFLKIMFSYNNKELIINETVPNRFSPKSPDKAHLNLHINSLELGDSAVYFCASSFWRDSTEAFFGQGTRLTVV.

This clonotype has only a few counts. The J gene is TRBJ2-3, the V gene TRBV7-3; TRBD2 matches at 13 bases. There are 14 residues in the CDR3. CDR1 and CDR2 (germline): SGHTA, FQGTGA. Trimming cost V 5 bases and J 8 bases; bases outside gene matches: 4. The CDR3, as DNA: TGTGCCAGCAGCATAGGGACTAGCGGGGCTACGCAGTATTTT. Translation gives CASSIGTSGATQYF.

This chain connects TRBV27 to TRBJ2-1; possibly TRBD2 for D (6 bases). Trimming removed 6 bases from V and 8 bases from J, with 14 bases in between. This CDR3 spans 13 amino acids. The germline CDR1 and CDR2 sequences are MNHEY and SMNVEV (reference sequence). CDR3 nucleotide sequence: TGTGCCAGCAGCCCCGGCGGGGACTATGAGCAGTTCTTC. Translated: CASSPGGDYEQFF.

The chain uses TRBV7-2 and TRBJ2-3; TRBD1 is a possible D gene (5 bases). The V and J ends lost 2 bases and 4 bases respectively, with 16 bases between them. This CDR3 comprises 16 residues. The germline V gene encodes CDR1 SGHTA and CDR2 FQGNSA. DNA of the CDR3: TGTGCCAGCAGCTTAAGGGGTTACCATGGATCAGATACGCAGTATTTT. Its protein is CASSLRGYHGSDTQYF.

The sample holds a few counts of this clonotype. The chain has TRBV7-9 and TRBJ2-7; D gene uncertain. V lost 8 bases and J lost 3, with 8 bases in between. The CDR3 is made up of 11 amino acids. Germline loops: CDR1 SEHNR, CDR2 FQNEAQ (reference sequence). In DNA, the CDR3 is TGTGCCAGCCAAACCCTCTACGAGCAGTACTTC. Its protein product is CASQTLYEQYF.

In its sample, this clonotype was seen a few times. V and J are TRBV5-6 and TRBJ2-7; D remains ambiguous. V was clipped by 4 bases and J by 2 bases, with 10 bases between them. Per germline, CDR1 SGHDT and CDR2 YYEEEE. The CDR3 length is 13 residues. The CDR3 DNA sequence: TGTGCCAGCAGCCATGGGATCGCCTACGAGCAGTACTTC. As protein: CASSHGIAYEQYF.

The chain joins TRBV20-1 to TRBJ2-3; 11 positions agree with TRBD2. The junction had 7 bases not matched to a gene; V was cut back by 4 bases and J by 4 bases. CDR1 is DFQATT and CDR2 is SNEGSKA in the germline V gene (reference sequence). This CDR3 comprises 15 residues. The CDR3, as DNA: TGCAGTGCTATTGTAGCGGGGGGGCCAGCAGATACGCAGTATTTT. This gives the protein CSAIVAGGPADTQYF.

In this sample, this clonotype turned up a few times. This rearrangement joins TRBV10-3 to TRBJ1-3; D might be TRBD1 (5 bases). The CDR3 has 17 residues. V lost 5 bases, J lost 4 bases, and 21 bases lay in between. Per germline, CDR1 ENHRY and CDR2 SYGVKD. CDR3 nucleotides: TGTGCCATCAGTCCCATGGGAGGGGATTCGTCAGGAAACACCATATATTTT. Its translation is CAISPMGGDSSGNTIYF.

The chain carries TRBV5-1 and TRBJ2-5; 7 bases are a match to TRBD2. The CDR3 extends over 17 amino acids. Germline values: CDR1 SGHRS, CDR2 YFSETQ. The J segment lost 2 bases and the V segment lost 0 bases, leaving 10 bases of the junction unmatched. CDR3: CASSLVEASGDQETQYF. The CDR3 DNA reads as TGCGCCAGCAGCTTGGTCGAGGCCAGCGGGGATCAAGAGACCCAGTACTTC. Looking up the rest from reference TRBV5-1 and TRBJ2-5 gives the full variable domain: KAGVTQTPRYLIKTRGQQVTLSCSPISGHRSVSWYQQTPGQGLQFLFEYFSETQRNKGNFPGRFSGRQFSNSRSEMNVSTLELGDSALYLCASSLVEASGDQETQYFGPGTRLLVL.

The table lists this clonotype with many counts. The chain joins TRBV6-5 to TRBJ2-2, with D maybe TRBD1 (5 bases). V lost 7 bases to trimming and J lost 0 bases, with 12 bases between them. This CDR3 comprises 15 residues. CDR1 is MNHEY, CDR2 SVGAGI, per germline. The CDR3 loop reads CASTPGHTNTGELFF. CDR3 coding DNA: TGTGCCAGCACCCCAGGACATACGAACACCGGGGAGCTGTTTTTT.

Ten or more counts support this clonotype. V is TRBV10-3 and J is TRBJ1-4; a possible D gene is TRBD1 (6 bases). The V gene lost 6 bases and the J gene lost 2 bases, with 7 bases spanning the gap. This CDR3 contains 13 residues. Germline lookup yields CDR1 ENHRY and CDR2 SYGVKD. CDR3 nucleotides: TGTGCCATCAGCACAGGGACTAATGAAAAACTGTTTTTT. Translated: CAISTGTNEKLFF.

This clonotype was detected only a few times. V gene TRBV4-2 combines with J gene TRBJ1-1; maybe TRBD1 (5 bases). The CDR3 is 16 amino acids. Germline V gives CDR1 LGHNA, CDR2 YNFKEQ. The ends were cut back, 0 bases at V and 3 bases at J, with 14 bases in the middle. The CDR3 here is CASSQDVGRAYTEAFF. Here the CDR3 DNA reads TGTGCCAGCAGCCAAGACGTAGGCAGGGCGTACACTGAAGCTTTCTTT.

Many counts were recorded for this clonotype. The V call is TRBV7-9, the J call TRBJ2-1; D gene unclear. The ends were cut back, 0 bases at V and 13 bases at J, with 10 bases in the middle. The CDR3 sequence is 12 residues long. The V gene's germline CDR1 is SEHNR and CDR2 FQNEAQ (reference sequence). The CDR3 reads CASSLAVDRQFF. The CDR3 bases are TGTGCCAGCAGCTTAGCGGTGGACCGCCAGTTCTTC.

The genes are TRBV7-2 and TRBJ1-1, with D perhaps TRBD1 (6 bases). The CDR3 has 15 residues. V was pared by 5 bases and J by 5 bases, with 18 bases between. CDR1 is SGHTA, CDR2 FQGNSA, per germline. The DNA for the CDR3 is TGTGCCAGCAGCCAGAACAGGGAGATATGGACTGAAGCTTTCTTT. Translation gives CASSQNREIWTEAFF.

This clonotype was detected only a few times. This chain connects TRBV3-1 to TRBJ2-1; TRBD1 matches 7 bases. The CDR3 length is 15 residues. Per the germline V gene, CDR1 is LGHDT and CDR2 is YNNKEL (reference sequence). Trimming removed 0 bases from V and 5 bases from J; junction bases left unmatched: 4. The CDR3 region is CASSQDPGQHNEQFF. CDR3 in DNA: TGTGCCAGCAGCCAAGATCCGGGACAGCACAATGAGCAGTTCTTC.

This clonotype came up many times. This sequence joins TRBV5-1 and TRBJ2-3, with TRBD2 matching over 8 bases. The germline V gene encodes CDR1 SGHRS and CDR2 YFSETQ. This CDR3 has 16 residues. J lost 4 bases, V lost 0 bases, and 7 bases had no gene match. The CDR3 DNA follows: TGCGCCAGCAGCTTGGGAAGTTCGGGGGGGCCAGATACGCAGTATTTT. Its protein product is CASSLGSSGGPDTQYF.

This clonotype was counted ten times or more. The rearrangement uses TRBV7-8 and TRBJ2-5, with 9 bases matching TRBD2. Germline V gene sequence: CDR1 SGHVS, CDR2 FQNEAQ. CDR3 size: 17 residues. V shed 4 bases, J shed 4 bases, and the junction held 13 bases outside the gene matches. The CDR3, as DNA: TGTGCCAGCAGCTCAGCGGGGGGCCAGGGGGTGTTAGAGACCCAGTACTTC. Its protein is CASSSAGGQGVLETQYF.